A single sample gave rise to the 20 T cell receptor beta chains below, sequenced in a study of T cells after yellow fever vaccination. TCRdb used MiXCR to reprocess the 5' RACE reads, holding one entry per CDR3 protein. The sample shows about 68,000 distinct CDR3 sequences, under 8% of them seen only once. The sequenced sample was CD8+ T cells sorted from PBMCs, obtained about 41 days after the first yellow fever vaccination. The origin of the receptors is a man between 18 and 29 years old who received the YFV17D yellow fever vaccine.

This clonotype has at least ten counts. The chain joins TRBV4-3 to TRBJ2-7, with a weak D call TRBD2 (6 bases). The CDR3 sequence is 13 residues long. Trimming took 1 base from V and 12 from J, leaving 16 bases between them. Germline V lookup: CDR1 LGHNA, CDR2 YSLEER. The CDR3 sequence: CASSQVPSGEVYF. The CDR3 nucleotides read TGCGCCAGCAGCCAAGTACCGTCCGGGGAGGTGTACTTC.

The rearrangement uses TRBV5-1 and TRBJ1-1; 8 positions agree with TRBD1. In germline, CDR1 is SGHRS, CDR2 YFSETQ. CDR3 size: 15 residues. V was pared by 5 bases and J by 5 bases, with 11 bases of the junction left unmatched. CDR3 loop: CASRRFRGPNTEAFF. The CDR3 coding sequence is TGCGCCAGCAGAAGGTTCAGGGGGCCTAATACTGAAGCTTTCTTT.

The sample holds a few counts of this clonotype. CDR3: CASGTIGGPQHF. CDR3 bases: TGCGCCAGCGGAACGATCGGGGGGCCCCAGCATTTT. The rearrangement links TRBV4-1 to TRBJ1-5, with D perhaps TRBD1 (5 bases). CDR3 size: 12 residues. Germline-derived CDR1 and CDR2 are MGHRA and YSYEKL. Deletions cut 8 bases from V and 9 bases from J, with 14 bases between.

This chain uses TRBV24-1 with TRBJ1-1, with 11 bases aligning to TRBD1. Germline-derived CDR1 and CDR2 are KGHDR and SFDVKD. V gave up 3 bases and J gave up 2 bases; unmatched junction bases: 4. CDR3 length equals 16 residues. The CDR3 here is CATSDMDRGLNTEAFF. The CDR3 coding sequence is TGTGCCACCAGTGATATGGACAGGGGGCTTAACACTGAAGCTTTCTTT.

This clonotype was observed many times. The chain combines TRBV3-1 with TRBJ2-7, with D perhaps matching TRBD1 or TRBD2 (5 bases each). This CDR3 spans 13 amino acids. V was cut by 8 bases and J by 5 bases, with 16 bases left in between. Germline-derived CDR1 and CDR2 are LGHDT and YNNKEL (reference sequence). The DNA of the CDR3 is TGTGCCAGCGCCGGGACGGCGGCCCACGAGCAGTACTTC. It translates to CASAGTAAHEQYF.

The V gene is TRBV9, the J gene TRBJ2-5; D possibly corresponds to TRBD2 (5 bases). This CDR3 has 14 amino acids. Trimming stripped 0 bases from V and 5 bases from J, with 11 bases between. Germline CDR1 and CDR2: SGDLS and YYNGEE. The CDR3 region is CASSVAGIAETQYF. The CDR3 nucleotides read TGTGCCAGCAGCGTAGCCGGGATTGCGGAGACCCAGTACTTC.

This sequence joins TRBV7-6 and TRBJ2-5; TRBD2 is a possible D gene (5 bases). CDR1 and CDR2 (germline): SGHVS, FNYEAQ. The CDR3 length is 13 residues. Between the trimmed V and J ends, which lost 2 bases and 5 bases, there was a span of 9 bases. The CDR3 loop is CASSLRERETQYF. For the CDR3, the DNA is TGTGCCAGCAGCTTAAGGGAGCGGGAGACCCAGTACTTC.

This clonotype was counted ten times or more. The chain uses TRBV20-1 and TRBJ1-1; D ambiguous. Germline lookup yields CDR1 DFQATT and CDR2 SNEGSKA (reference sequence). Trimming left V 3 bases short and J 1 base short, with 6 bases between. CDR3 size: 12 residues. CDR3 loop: CSARSANTEAFF. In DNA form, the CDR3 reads TGCAGTGCTAGGTCAGCGAACACTGAAGCTTTCTTT.

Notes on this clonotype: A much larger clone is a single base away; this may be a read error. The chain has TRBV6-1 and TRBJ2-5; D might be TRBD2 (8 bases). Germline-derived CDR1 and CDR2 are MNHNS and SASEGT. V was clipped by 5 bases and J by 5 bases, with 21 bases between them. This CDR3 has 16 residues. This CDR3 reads CASSKGIGGGRETQYF. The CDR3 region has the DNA TGTGCCAGCAGTAAAGGGATAGGGGGCGGGAGGGAGACCCAGTACTTC.

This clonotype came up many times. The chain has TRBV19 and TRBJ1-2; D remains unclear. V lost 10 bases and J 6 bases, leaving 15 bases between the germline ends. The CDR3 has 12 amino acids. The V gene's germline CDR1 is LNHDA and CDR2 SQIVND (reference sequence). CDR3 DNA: TGTGCCACTTGGGTAGGGAGTCATGGCTACACCTTC. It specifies CATWVGSHGYTF.

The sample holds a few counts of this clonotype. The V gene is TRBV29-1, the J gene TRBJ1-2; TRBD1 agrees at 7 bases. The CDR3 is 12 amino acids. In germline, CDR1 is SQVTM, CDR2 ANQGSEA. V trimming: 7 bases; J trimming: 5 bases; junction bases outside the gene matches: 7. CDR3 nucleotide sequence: TGCAGCGACTGGGACAGTGGGTATGGCTACACCTTC. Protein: CSDWDSGYGYTF.

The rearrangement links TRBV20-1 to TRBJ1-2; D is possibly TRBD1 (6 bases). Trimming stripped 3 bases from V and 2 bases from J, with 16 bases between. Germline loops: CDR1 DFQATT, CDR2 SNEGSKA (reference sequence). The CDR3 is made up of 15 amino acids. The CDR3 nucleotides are TGCAGTGCTAGGATACAGGGTGGGGGGAACTATGGCTACACCTTC. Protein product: CSARIQGGGNYGYTF.

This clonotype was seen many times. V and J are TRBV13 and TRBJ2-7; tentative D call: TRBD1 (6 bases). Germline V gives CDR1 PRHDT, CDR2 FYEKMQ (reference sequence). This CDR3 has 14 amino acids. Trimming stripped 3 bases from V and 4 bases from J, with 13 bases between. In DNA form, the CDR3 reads TGTGCCAGCAGCTTGACAGGTACCTCGTACGAGCAGTACTTC. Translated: CASSLTGTSYEQYF.

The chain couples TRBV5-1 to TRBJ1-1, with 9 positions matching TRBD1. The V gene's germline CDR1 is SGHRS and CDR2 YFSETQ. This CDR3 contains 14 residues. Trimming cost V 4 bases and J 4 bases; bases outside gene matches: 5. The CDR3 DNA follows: TGCGCCAGCAGCCCCCGGACAGGGGTCACTGAAGCTTTCTTT. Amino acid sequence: CASSPRTGVTEAFF.

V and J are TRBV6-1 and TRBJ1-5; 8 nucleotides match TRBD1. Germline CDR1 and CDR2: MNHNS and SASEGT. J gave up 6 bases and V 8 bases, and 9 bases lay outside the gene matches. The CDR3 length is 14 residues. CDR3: CASANRGSRQPQHF. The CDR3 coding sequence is TGTGCCAGCGCGAACAGGGGGTCCCGTCAGCCCCAGCATTTT.

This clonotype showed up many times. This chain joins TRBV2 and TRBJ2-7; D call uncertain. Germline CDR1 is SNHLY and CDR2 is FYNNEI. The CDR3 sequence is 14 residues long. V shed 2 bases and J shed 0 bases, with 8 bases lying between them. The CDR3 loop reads CASSEPSSSYEQYF. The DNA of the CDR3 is TGTGCCAGCAGTGAACCTTCGAGCTCCTACGAGCAGTACTTC.

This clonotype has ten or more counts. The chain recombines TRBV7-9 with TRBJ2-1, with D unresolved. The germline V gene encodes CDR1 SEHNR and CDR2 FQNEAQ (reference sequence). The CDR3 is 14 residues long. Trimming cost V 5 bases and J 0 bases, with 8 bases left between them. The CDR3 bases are TGTGCCAGCAGCCCCCCGGCCTCCTACAATGAGCAGTTCTTC. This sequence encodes CASSPPASYNEQFF.

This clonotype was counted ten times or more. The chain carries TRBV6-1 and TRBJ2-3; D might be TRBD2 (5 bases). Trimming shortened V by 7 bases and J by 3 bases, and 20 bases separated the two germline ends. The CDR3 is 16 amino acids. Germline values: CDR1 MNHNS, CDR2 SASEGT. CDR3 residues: CASTPNLLAGTDTQYF. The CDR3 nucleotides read TGTGCCAGCACCCCGAATTTGCTAGCAGGAACAGATACGCAGTATTTT.

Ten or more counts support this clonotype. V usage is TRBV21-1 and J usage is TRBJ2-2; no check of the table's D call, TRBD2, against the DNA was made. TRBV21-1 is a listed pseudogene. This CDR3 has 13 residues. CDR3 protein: CASSGRATGELFF. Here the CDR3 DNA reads TGTGCCAGCAGCGGCAGGGCGACCGGGGAGCTGTTTTTT.

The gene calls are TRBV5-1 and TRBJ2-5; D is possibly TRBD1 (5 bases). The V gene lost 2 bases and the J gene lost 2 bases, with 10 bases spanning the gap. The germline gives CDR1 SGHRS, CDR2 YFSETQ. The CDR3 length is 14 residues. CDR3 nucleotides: TGCGCCAGCAGCTTTAGACAGACACAAGAGACCCAGTACTTC. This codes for CASSFRQTQETQYF. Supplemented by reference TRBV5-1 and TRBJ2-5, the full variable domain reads KAGVTQTPRYLIKTRGQQVTLSCSPISGHRSVSWYQQTPGQGLQFLFEYFSETQRNKGNFPGRFSGRQFSNSRSEMNVSTLELGDSALYLCASSFRQTQETQYFGPGTRLLVL.